A single T cell receptor (beta chain) is shown here with its context. Antigen unknown. This sample is part of a study of blood T cells in healthy people across ages. Study outcomes and limitations: Expanded clonotype changes were possibly confounded by unknown donor CMV status. Older age coincided with a roughly linear decline in TCR beta diversity per million T cells. Compared with aged donors, long-lived donors showed fewer expanded clones, suggesting selection.

PCR was performed a second time for about 7 to 11 cycles using a sample-barcoded 5' primer and a J-beta primer mix. TCRdb itself ran the 5' RACE reads through MiXCR, one entry per CDR3 protein. There are around 1,800,000 distinct CDR3 sequences in the sample; around 40% occur only once, and more than 20% lies in the top ten. Germline lookup yields CDR1 DFQATT and CDR2 SNEGSKA (reference sequence). The CDR3 sequence is 16 residues long. V lost 5 bases, J lost 2 bases, and 22 bases lay in between. This chain uses TRBV20-1 with TRBJ2-7, with D possibly being TRBD1 (8 bases). Sequenced material: blood. This receptor was taken from a human donor in good health. Written as DNA, the CDR3 is TGCAGTGCTTCCAGAACCGGGACAGGACTAGCCTACGAGCAGTACTTC. It translates to CSASRTGTGLAYEQYF.